This T cell receptor beta chain came from a study of monozygotic twins with inflammatory bowel disease. TCRdb reprocessed the 5' RACE reads, keeping one entry per CDR3 protein, no DNA. This sample's clone table lists 400,000 to 500,000 distinct CDR3 sequences. The germline V gene encodes CDR1 SGHTA and CDR2 FQGNSA. The CDR3 spans 16 residues. The clonotype comes from a human donor with ulcerative colitis or Crohn's disease, or a healthy co-twin of an affected twin (not recorded which). Specimen: blood. The gene calls are TRBV7-2 and TRBJ1-1. CDR3: CASSLVGGWSNTEAFF.